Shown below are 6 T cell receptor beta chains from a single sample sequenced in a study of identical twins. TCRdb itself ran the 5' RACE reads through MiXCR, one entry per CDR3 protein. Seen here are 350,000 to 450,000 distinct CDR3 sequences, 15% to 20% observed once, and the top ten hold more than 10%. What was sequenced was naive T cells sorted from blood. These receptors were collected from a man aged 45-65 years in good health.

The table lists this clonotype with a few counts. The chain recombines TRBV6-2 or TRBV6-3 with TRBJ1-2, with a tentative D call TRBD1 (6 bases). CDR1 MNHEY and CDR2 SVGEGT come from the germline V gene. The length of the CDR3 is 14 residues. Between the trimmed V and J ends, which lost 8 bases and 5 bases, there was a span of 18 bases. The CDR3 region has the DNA TGTGCCAGCGCCTCGATGGCCAGGGGTTATGGCTACACCTTC. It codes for CASASMARGYGYTF.

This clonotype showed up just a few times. This CDR3 is CASSPMDRHTEAFF. In DNA, the CDR3 is TGTGCCAGCAGCCCCATGGACAGGCACACTGAAGCTTTCTTT. V usage is TRBV12-3 or TRBV12-4 and J usage is TRBJ1-1; TRBD1 agrees at 7 bases. This CDR3 is built from 14 residues. The V segment lost 6 bases and the J segment 3 bases; nucleotides outside the gene matches: 7.

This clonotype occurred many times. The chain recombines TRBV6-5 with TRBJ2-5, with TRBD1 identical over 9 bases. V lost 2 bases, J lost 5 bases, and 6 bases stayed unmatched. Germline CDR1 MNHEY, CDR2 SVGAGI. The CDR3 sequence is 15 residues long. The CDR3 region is CASSYGTGRRETQYF. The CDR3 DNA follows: TGTGCCAGCAGTTACGGGACAGGGAGGAGGGAGACCCAGTACTTC.

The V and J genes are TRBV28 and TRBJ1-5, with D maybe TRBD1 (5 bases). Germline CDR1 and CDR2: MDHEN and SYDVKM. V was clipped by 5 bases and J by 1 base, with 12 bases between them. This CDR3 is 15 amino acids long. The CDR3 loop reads CASSPIDRSNQPQHF. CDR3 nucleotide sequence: TGTGCCAGCAGTCCCATTGACAGAAGCAATCAGCCCCAGCATTTT.

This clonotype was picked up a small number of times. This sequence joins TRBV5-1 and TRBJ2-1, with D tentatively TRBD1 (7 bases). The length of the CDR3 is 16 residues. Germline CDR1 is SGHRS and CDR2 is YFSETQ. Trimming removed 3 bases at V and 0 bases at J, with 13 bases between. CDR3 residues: CASSWRQGGSYNEQFF. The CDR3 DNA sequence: TGCGCCAGCAGCTGGAGACAGGGAGGCTCCTACAATGAGCAGTTCTTC.

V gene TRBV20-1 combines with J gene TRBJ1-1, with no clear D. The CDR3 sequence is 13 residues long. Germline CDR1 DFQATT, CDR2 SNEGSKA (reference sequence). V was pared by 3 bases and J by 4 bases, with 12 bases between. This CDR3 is CSARAGFGTEAFF. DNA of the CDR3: TGCAGTGCTAGGGCAGGTTTTGGCACTGAAGCTTTCTTT.